Listed here are 23 T cell receptor beta chains from one sample, sequenced in a study of blood T cell repertoires in COVID-19. The table came from immunoSEQ multiplex PCR; TCRdb's copy has only in-frame clones and leaves some out. The profile covers about 170,000 clones, with about 88% appearing a single time and less than 0.85% taken by the ten largest. The sequencing sample was made of PBMCs or T cells enriched from blood (not recorded which). The receptors shown here come from a woman aged 18-29 years who had recovered from COVID-19.

V and J are TRBV5-1 and TRBJ2-5; TRBD2 is a possible D gene (6 bases). V lost 0 bases and J lost 3, with 12 bases in between. The CDR3 has 15 amino acids. The germline V gene has CDR1 SGHRS and CDR2 YFSETQ. CDR3 coding DNA: TGCGCCAGCAGCTTGGACGGCAGGAGGGAAGAGACCCAGTACTTC. It translates to CASSLDGRREETQYF.

This sequence joins TRBV16 and TRBJ1-5; D not resolved. The V gene lost 3 bases and the J gene lost 2 bases, with 14 bases spanning the gap. Germline values: CDR1 KGHSY, CDR2 FQNENV. The CDR3 length is 16 residues. The CDR3, as DNA: TGTGCCAGCAGCCATCGGCCCGCGGTCGGCAATCAGCCCCAGCATTTT. Protein product: CASSHRPAVGNQPQHF. Variable domain in full (rest from reference TRBV16 and TRBJ1-5): GEEVAQTPKHLVRGEGQKAKLYCAPIKGHSYVFWYQQVLKNEFKFLISFQNENVFDETGMPKERFSAKCLPNSPCSLEIQATKLEDSAVYFCASSHRPAVGNQPQHFGDGTRLSIL.

This chain joins TRBV7-3 and TRBJ2-1, with D perhaps matching TRBD2 (6 bases). The CDR3 runs 15 residues. V was cut by 4 bases and J by 2 bases, with 12 bases left in between. The V gene's germline CDR1 is SGHTA and CDR2 FQGTGA. In DNA form, the CDR3 reads TGTGCCAGCAGCTCCGGAGGAGGGGCCTACAATGAGCAGTTCTTC. Its translation: CASSSGGGAYNEQFF.

Notes on this clone: In the same sample, other DNA sequences code for this CDR3. The chain carries TRBV5-1 and TRBJ2-5; TRBD2 is a possible D gene (6 bases). Germline V gene sequence: CDR1 SGHRS, CDR2 YFSETQ. The CDR3 runs to 13 residues. The V gene lost 4 bases and the J gene lost 2 bases, with 9 bases spanning the gap. CDR3 in amino acids: CASSLRGQETQYF. CDR3 bases: TGCGCCAGCAGCCTCCGGGGGCAAGAGACCCAGTACTTC.

The chain recombines TRBV9 with TRBJ2-7, with 11 positions matching TRBD2. V dropped 4 bases and J dropped 5; count of bases not matched to a gene: 8. Germline CDR1 reads SGDLS; CDR2 reads YYNGEE. CDR3 length: 15 residues. The CDR3 region is CASSRTSGSLNEQYF. The CDR3 DNA sequence: TGTGCCAGCAGCAGAACTAGCGGGAGTCTTAACGAGCAGTACTTC.

The J gene is TRBJ2-7, the V gene TRBV5-8; 8 nucleotides line up with TRBD1. Germline values: CDR1 SGHTS, CDR2 YDEGEE. J lost 4 bases, V lost 4 bases, and 10 bases had no gene match. This CDR3 is built from 15 residues. The CDR3 DNA reads TGTGCCAGCAGCACCAGGGGGCTCTATGCGTACGAGCAGTACTTC. Translated: CASSTRGLYAYEQYF.

The chain employs TRBV4-1 and TRBJ2-7; possibly TRBD2 for D (6 bases). The V gene lost 2 bases and the J gene lost 0 bases, with 20 bases spanning the gap. Germline V gene lookup returns CDR1 MGHRA and CDR2 YSYEKL. The CDR3 runs 18 residues. The DNA for the CDR3 is TGCGCCAGCAGCCAACATTTCTCCCGGGACTCGTTCTCCTACGAGCAGTACTTC. This codes for CASSQHFSRDSFSYEQYF.

The chain has TRBV28 and TRBJ2-5; TRBD2 matches 10 bases. This CDR3 comprises 15 residues. J lost 5 bases, V lost 2 bases, and 5 bases had no gene match. Germline V gene sequence: CDR1 MDHEN, CDR2 SYDVKM. The CDR3 DNA reads as TGTGCCAGCAGTTTAAGGCTAGCGGGAGTGGAGACCCAGTACTTC. It specifies CASSLRLAGVETQYF.

The chain is built from TRBV28 and TRBJ2-5, with D hard to call. This CDR3 region has 11 residues. Germline V gene data show CDR1 as MDHEN and CDR2 as SYDVKM. V was clipped by 10 bases and J by 0 bases, with 6 bases between them. CDR3 region: CAIGYQETQYF. DNA for the CDR3: TGTGCCATTGGCTACCAAGAGACCCAGTACTTC.

V is TRBV24-1 and J is TRBJ1-6; 8 bases align to TRBD1. The CDR3 runs to 19 residues. Losses at the gene ends were 0 bases for V and 7 bases for J; bases not matched to a gene: 13. Per germline, CDR1 KGHDR and CDR2 SFDVKD. The CDR3: CATSDLPGTGQGKNSPLHF. CDR3 DNA sequence: TGTGCCACCAGTGATTTGCCCGGGACAGGTCAGGGAAAGAATTCACCCCTCCACTTT.

This chain links TRBV7-9 with TRBJ2-3, with 13 positions matching TRBD2. The CDR3 has 17 residues. Germline assignment: CDR1 SEHNR and CDR2 FQNEAQ (reference sequence). V shed 2 bases and J 3 bases; nucleotides not matched to a gene: 5. CDR3 protein: CASSLPRLAGGTDTQYF. DNA for the CDR3: TGTGCCAGCAGCTTACCCCGACTAGCGGGAGGAACAGATACGCAGTATTTT.

The CDR3 coding sequence is TGTGCCAGCAGCCACCACGGAGCAAGGGGCTACACCTTC. Translation: CASSHHGARGYTF. The chain carries TRBV14 and TRBJ1-2; D not certain. This CDR3 has 13 amino acids. Germline CDR1 SGHDN, CDR2 FVKESK. Trimming cost V 3 bases and J 8 bases, with 13 bases left between them.

This CDR3 is CASSRTGVTDTQYF. In DNA, the CDR3 is TGTGCCAGCAGCCGGACAGGGGTCACAGATACGCAGTATTTT. The chain uses TRBV3-1 (or the pseudogene TRBV3-2) and TRBJ2-3; TRBD1 matches 9 bases. Trimming at V came to 4 bases and at J to 2 bases, leaving 1 base not matched to a gene. Germline CDR1 LGHDT, CDR2 YNNKEL (reference sequence). This CDR3 has 14 residues.

The J gene is TRBJ2-7, the V gene TRBV7-2; D perhaps matches TRBD1 (5 bases). Trimming stripped 3 bases from V and 3 bases from J, with 9 bases between. This CDR3 is 13 amino acids long. Germline lookup yields CDR1 SGHTA and CDR2 FQGNSA. CDR3 loop: CASSFGAVYEQYF. The CDR3 DNA sequence: TGTGCCAGCAGCTTTGGGGCCGTCTACGAGCAGTACTTC.

In nucleotides, the CDR3 is TGTGCCAGCAGCCGGTCGGCCTACGAGCAGTACTTC. Translated: CASSRSAYEQYF. This chain joins TRBV2 and TRBJ2-7; D call uncertain. The CDR3 has 12 amino acids. Germline V gene data show CDR1 as SNHLY and CDR2 as FYNNEI. The ends were cut back, 6 bases at V and 2 bases at J, with 8 bases in the middle.

The rearrangement uses TRBV2 and TRBJ2-1; TRBD1 matches at 9 bases. V was pared by 7 bases and J by 4 bases, with 5 bases of the junction left unmatched. Germline assignment: CDR1 SNHLY and CDR2 FYNNEI. This CDR3 is 14 amino acids long. CDR3: CASILGTGYNEQFF. The CDR3 region has the DNA TGTGCCAGCATACTCGGGACAGGGTACAATGAGCAGTTCTTC.

The chain employs TRBV27 and TRBJ1-1, with D hard to call. Germline CDR1 reads MNHEY; CDR2 reads SMNVEV (reference sequence). V lost 5 bases and J 3 bases, leaving 13 bases between the germline ends. The length of the CDR3 is 14 residues. CDR3 sequence: CASSPSRGYTEAFF. CDR3 DNA sequence: TGTGCCAGCAGTCCCTCCAGAGGGTACACTGAAGCTTTCTTT.

The chain couples TRBV27 to TRBJ1-1; 8 bases fit TRBD1. Per the germline V gene, CDR1 is MNHEY and CDR2 is SMNVEV (reference sequence). There are 13 residues in the CDR3. V was pared by 10 bases and J by 4 bases, with 8 bases of the junction left unmatched. The CDR3 DNA sequence: TGTGCCATCCGAGACAGGGGCTCCACTGAAGCTTTCTTT. Protein: CAIRDRGSTEAFF.

This clone was detected only a few times. The chain combines TRBV9 with TRBJ1-1; 8 bases align to TRBD1. The CDR3 has 15 amino acids. Per the germline V gene, CDR1 is SGDLS and CDR2 is YYNGEE. The J segment lost 0 bases and the V segment lost 5 bases, leaving 6 bases of the junction unmatched. The CDR3 DNA reads TGTGCCAGCAGTCGACAGGGGTCTGTGAACACTGAAGCTTTCTTT. This gives the protein CASSRQGSVNTEAFF.

The chain carries TRBV5-5 and TRBJ2-3, with D maybe TRBD2 (6 bases). The germline V gene has CDR1 SGHKS and CDR2 YYEKEE (reference sequence). The CDR3 is 18 residues long. Trimming left V 4 bases short and J 2 bases short, with 23 bases between. CDR3 protein: CASSQLHGGGTYTDTQYF. As DNA, the CDR3 is TGTGCCAGCAGCCAACTCCATGGGGGAGGCACCTACACAGATACGCAGTATTTT.

V and J are TRBV3-1 (or the pseudogene TRBV3-2) and TRBJ2-3; 9 bases are shared with TRBD2. The ends lost 4 bases at V and 3 bases at J; junction bases unmatched: 8. Germline values: CDR1 LGHDT, CDR2 YNNKEL (reference sequence). The CDR3 is 16 amino acids. This chain's CDR3 is CASSRDRAGGTDTQYF. CDR3 DNA: TGTGCCAGCAGCCGAGATCGGGCGGGAGGGACAGATACGCAGTATTTT.

As to this clone: The germline gene is not matched at one end of the junction; a read error may be the cause. The same CDR3 can be traced to other DNA sequences in this sample. The J gene is TRBJ2-7, the V gene TRBV28; TRBD1 agrees at 7 bases. Germline CDR1 MDHEN, CDR2 SYDVKM. CDR3 size: 15 residues. CDR3 in DNA: TGTGCTAGCAGTTCCACAGGGGCCTCATCCTACGAGCAGTACTTC. It specifies CASSSTGASSYEQYF.

The chain links TRBV29-1 to TRBJ2-7, with 7 positions matching TRBD2. V trimming: 4 bases; J trimming: 4 bases; junction bases outside the gene matches: 4. CDR1 and CDR2 (germline): SQVTM, ANQGSEA. The length of the CDR3 is 12 residues. CDR3 residues: CSVGGGIYEQYF. The CDR3 DNA sequence: TGCAGCGTTGGGGGAGGGATATACGAGCAGTACTTC.